These 32 T cell receptor beta chains came from one sample sequenced in a study of blood T cells in healthy people across ages (dated by TCRdb to 2015 to 2017). The protocol used for the library was 5' RACE. The reads were generated on an Illumina HiSeq 2500. A second PCR of about 6 to 11 cycles was run with a J-beta primer mix and a sample-barcoded 5' primer. TCRdb passed the public sequencing reads through fastp at Q25 and MiXCR, retaining productive beta sequences. A single entry per CDR3 protein holds the most common genes and DNA from its merged rows. This sample holds over a million distinct CDR3 sequences; around 40% were observed only once. Of the sample, 4% falls within the top ten clones. Sequenced: blood. The origin of the receptors is a woman under 30 in good health.

The chain combines TRBV5-1 with TRBJ2-1; D is uncertain. V was shortened by 5 bases and J by 5 bases, with 14 bases between the two germline ends. The germline gives CDR1 SGHRS, CDR2 YFSETQ. The CDR3 spans 14 residues. This CDR3 is CASRSVLRDNEQFF. The CDR3 nucleotides are TGCGCCAGCAGAAGCGTACTAAGGGACAATGAGCAGTTCTTC.

The chain has TRBV25-1 and TRBJ1-2; D remains ambiguous. The CDR3 loop spans 14 amino acids. Trimming removed 5 bases from V and 4 bases from J, with 14 bases in between. Germline V lookup: CDR1 MGHDK, CDR2 SYGVNS. The CDR3 nucleotides are TGTGCCAGCAGTAGGATAGGGAGTTCCTATGGCTACACCTTC. It translates to CASSRIGSSYGYTF.

The chain carries TRBV15 and TRBJ2-4, with TRBD1 matching 9 bases. Germline V CDR1 and CDR2: LNHNV, YYDKDF (reference sequence). The ends lost 5 bases at V and 12 bases at J; junction bases unmatched: 17. The CDR3 contains 16 residues. CDR3 bases: TGTGCCACCAGCGCACACACCGGGACAGGGTTTCTACATCAGTACTTC. Translation gives CATSAHTGTGFLHQYF.

The V call is TRBV7-6, the J call TRBJ2-1; D is perhaps TRBD2 (6 bases). Deletions cut 0 bases from V and 3 bases from J, with 15 bases between. This CDR3 region has 17 residues. The germline V gene has CDR1 SGHVS and CDR2 FNYEAQ. The CDR3 here is CASSLAEGWGGYNEQFF. CDR3 coding DNA: TGTGCCAGCAGCTTAGCTGAGGGGTGGGGAGGCTACAATGAGCAGTTCTTC.

The V call is TRBV7-2, the J call TRBJ2-7; 9 bases fit TRBD1. CDR3 length: 13 amino acids. V gave up 4 bases and J gave up 9 bases; unmatched junction bases: 7. Germline loops: CDR1 SGHTA, CDR2 FQGNSA. Written as DNA, the CDR3 is TGTGCCAGCAGCTCCCGGGACAGGGTCGTGCAGTACTTC. It yields the protein CASSSRDRVVQYF.

As concerns this clonotype: This clone may be a read error of a much larger clone one base away. The chain uses TRBV20-1 and TRBJ2-1, with TRBD2 identical over 12 bases. With the DNA end fitting TRBJ2-7 better, the J assignment may be wrong. The germline V gene has CDR1 DFQATT and CDR2 SNEGSKA (reference sequence). This CDR3 spans 15 amino acids. The CDR3 here is CSARGLAGSYNEQYF. The DNA for the CDR3 is TGCAGTGCTCGCGGACTAGCGGGGTCCTACAATGAGCAGTACTTC.

Worth noting for this clonotype: Sequence at one end of the junction differs from germline and may be a read error. The chain is built from TRBV29-1 and TRBJ2-1; D gene ambiguous. Germline assignment: CDR1 SQVTM and CDR2 ANQGSEA. This CDR3 is 15 amino acids long. The CDR3 sequence: CSAIDGSRSYKEQFF. For the CDR3, the DNA is TGCAGCGCCATAGATGGCAGTCGGTCCTACAAGGAGCAGTTCTTC.

The rearrangement uses TRBV5-1 and TRBJ2-3; the D is unclear. Trimming left V 0 bases short and J 2 bases short, with 7 bases between. The CDR3 consists of 14 residues. CDR1 is SGHRS, CDR2 YFSETQ, per germline. This CDR3 reads CASSLGQDTDTQYF. The DNA for the CDR3 is TGCGCCAGCAGCTTGGGCCAGGACACAGATACGCAGTATTTT.

The chain is built from TRBV10-3 and TRBJ2-2; 14 bases are shared with TRBD2. Germline CDR1 is ENHRY and CDR2 is SYGVKD. The V segment lost 10 bases and the J segment 5 bases; nucleotides outside the gene matches: 9. This CDR3 is built from 16 residues. In DNA form, the CDR3 reads TGTGCCACAAAACCGGGACTAGCGGGGGTGACCGGGGAGCTGTTTTTT. It translates to CATKPGLAGVTGELFF.

The chain couples TRBV20-1 to TRBJ1-1; D is uncertain. This CDR3 contains 14 residues. CDR1 is DFQATT and CDR2 is SNEGSKA in the germline V gene (reference sequence). V lost 0 bases to trimming and J lost 5 bases, with 13 bases between them. The CDR3 DNA sequence: TGCAGTGCTAGAGATCTGGCCCTGCGGACTGAAGCTTTCTTT. Translation: CSARDLALRTEAFF.

This clonotype was recorded a few times. V and J are TRBV4-1 and TRBJ2-1; D might be TRBD2 (6 bases). V lost 0 bases to trimming and J lost 4 bases, with 13 bases between them. The CDR3 consists of 16 residues. Germline lookup yields CDR1 MGHRA and CDR2 YSYEKL. The CDR3 nucleotides are TGCGCCAGCAGCCAAGAAGAGACTAGTGGGTACAATGAGCAGTTCTTC. Its translation is CASSQEETSGYNEQFF.

As DNA, the CDR3 is TGTGCCAGCAGCTTGTTCCCTAGCGGTCGGAGGAACACCGGGGAGCTGTTTTTT. It translates to CASSLFPSGRRNTGELFF. V usage is TRBV5-6 and J usage is TRBJ2-2; 7 nucleotides align to TRBD2. V was clipped by 1 base and J by 1 base; unmatched bases: 10. The CDR3 length is 18 residues. CDR1 and CDR2 (germline): SGHDT, YYEEEE.

Comment on this clonotype: The CDR3 end shows no conserved phenylalanine or tryptophan, and so a read error is likely. The chain recombines TRBV5-1 with TRBJ2-1; 12 bases fit TRBD2. Trimming at V came to 2 bases and at J to 3 bases, leaving 6 bases not matched to a gene. The germline V gene encodes CDR1 SGHRS and CDR2 YFSETQ. CDR3 length: 17 amino acids. The DNA for the CDR3 is TGCGCCAGCAGCTTCCGACTAGCGGGGGACTACTACAATGAGCAGTTCATC. Its translation is CASSFRLAGDYYNEQFI.

In this sample, this clonotype turned up a few times. This rearrangement joins TRBV4-3 to TRBJ1-1; D might be TRBD1 (6 bases). The CDR3 consists of 14 residues. Germline V gene sequence: CDR1 LGHNA, CDR2 YSLEER. V lost 4 bases and J 1 base, leaving 10 bases between the germline ends. In DNA, the CDR3 is TGCGCCAGCAGCCGATGGACAGAGAACACTGAAGCTTTCTTT. Residues: CASSRWTENTEAFF.

The V call is TRBV20-1, the J call TRBJ2-3; TRBD2 matches at 13 bases. CDR3 length: 16 residues. Unmatched junction bases numbered 4, after V lost 3 bases and J lost 1 base. The germline gives CDR1 DFQATT, CDR2 SNEGSKA (reference sequence). The CDR3: CSASLLAGGGTDTQYF. The CDR3 DNA follows: TGCAGTGCTAGTTTACTAGCGGGGGGGGGCACAGATACGCAGTATTTT.

The sample holds a few counts of this clonotype. The CDR3: CASSLAYGKGEQFF. The CDR3 bases are TGTGCCAGCAGCTTAGCGTATGGGAAAGGTGAGCAGTTCTTC. The chain couples TRBV7-9 to TRBJ2-1; no reliable D call. Germline CDR1 reads SEHNR; CDR2 reads FQNEAQ (reference sequence). The CDR3 contains 14 residues. Trimming removed 0 bases at V and 9 bases at J, with 12 bases between.

This chain links TRBV11-2 with TRBJ2-5; D gene unclear. With 5 bases removed from V and 11 bases from J, the gap between germline ends came to 15 bases. This CDR3 region has 12 residues. Germline assignment: CDR1 SGHAT and CDR2 FQNNGV. CDR3 region: CASSPQYNEQYF. In DNA, the CDR3 is TGTGCCAGCAGCCCCCAGTACAATGAGCAGTACTTC.

This rearrangement joins TRBV2 to TRBJ2-1; a weak D match, TRBD1 (6 bases). The CDR3 length is 14 residues. CDR1 SNHLY and CDR2 FYNNEI come from the germline V gene. V was cut by 5 bases and J by 3 bases, with 11 bases left in between. The CDR3 DNA sequence: TGTGCCAGCAGTCGGACAGCGATCTACAATGAGCAGTTCTTC. This gives the protein CASSRTAIYNEQFF.

This clonotype was recorded only once. The genes are TRBV2 and TRBJ1-1; no reliable D call. There are 16 residues in the CDR3. CDR1 and CDR2 from the germline V gene are SNHLY and FYNNEI. V shed 0 bases and J shed 4 bases, with 15 bases lying between them. CDR3 coding DNA: TGTGCCAGCAGTGAAGCGCTTCGGGCGCGGGGCACTGAAGCTTTCTTT. Its translation is CASSEALRARGTEAFF.

This clonotype was counted a few times. In DNA, the CDR3 is TGTGCCAGCAGTTTTCGTAGCGGGAGAAACACAGATACGCAGTATTTT. Translating gives CASSFRSGRNTDTQYF. The chain carries TRBV7-2 and TRBJ2-3; 9 positions agree with TRBD2. Trimming removed 6 bases from V and 2 bases from J; junction bases left unmatched: 9. Per germline, CDR1 SGHTA and CDR2 FQGNSA. There are 16 residues in the CDR3. Full variable domain (remainder filled in from reference TRBV7-2 and TRBJ2-3): GAGVSQSPSNKVTEKGKDVELRCDPISGHTALYWYRQSLGQGLEFLIYFQGNSAPDKSGLPSDRFSAERTGGSVSTLTIQRTQQEDSAVYLCASSFRSGRNTDTQYFGPGTRLTVL.

The chain uses TRBV6-2 or TRBV6-3 and TRBJ1-6, with no clear D. The germline gives CDR1 MNHEY, CDR2 SVGEGT. Trimming took off 2 bases at V and 11 bases at J, with 7 bases between the two ends. The CDR3 sequence is 12 residues long. CDR3 amino acids: CASSYPSPPLHF. In DNA, the CDR3 is TGTGCCAGCAGTTACCCATCGCCACCCCTCCACTTT.

This clonotype came up many times. The chain uses TRBV7-9 and TRBJ1-4; D unresolved. CDR3 size: 12 residues. The V and J ends lost 5 bases and 9 bases respectively, with 10 bases between them. Looked up from germline, CDR1 is SEHNR and CDR2 is FQNEAQ (reference sequence). The CDR3 is CASSTPRQKLFF. The CDR3 DNA reads TGTGCCAGCAGCACCCCGAGACAAAAACTGTTTTTT.

This chain joins TRBV9 and TRBJ2-5; the D gene is possibly TRBD1 (6 bases). This CDR3 has 16 amino acids. Trimming stripped 2 bases from V and 4 bases from J, with 18 bases between. Germline loops: CDR1 SGDLS, CDR2 YYNGEE. CDR3 region: CASSVGGRIFRETQYF. In nucleotides, the CDR3 is TGTGCCAGCAGCGTTGGGGGCAGAATCTTTCGAGAGACCCAGTACTTC.

The sample holds a few counts of this clonotype. V and J are TRBV27 and TRBJ1-1; tentative D call: TRBD1 (5 bases). The CDR3 runs to 14 residues. The V gene's germline CDR1 is MNHEY and CDR2 SMNVEV (reference sequence). V was clipped by 4 bases and J by 1 base, with 10 bases between them. CDR3 nucleotide sequence: TGTGCCAGCAGTTGGCAGGGTAGGAACACTGAAGCTTTCTTT. Protein sequence: CASSWQGRNTEAFF.

The rearrangement joins TRBV29-1 to TRBJ1-2, with 8 nucleotides matching TRBD1. The CDR3 length is 15 residues. With V trimmed by 1 base and J by 7 bases, 11 bases remained unmatched. In germline, CDR1 is SQVTM, CDR2 ANQGSEA. CDR3 DNA sequence: TGCAGCGTTGAAGTCCGGACAGGGAGGTCCCTTGGCTACACCTTC. Amino acids: CSVEVRTGRSLGYTF.

The chain recombines TRBV28 with TRBJ2-1, with no clear D. CDR1 is MDHEN, CDR2 SYDVKM, per germline. The V end was cut by 5 bases, the J end by 9 bases, with 11 bases between. The CDR3 is made up of 12 amino acids. CDR3 residues: CASSAVLGEQFF. The CDR3 DNA sequence: TGTGCCAGCAGTGCAGTTTTGGGTGAGCAGTTCTTC.

This clonotype has only a few counts. The rearrangement uses TRBV6-2 or TRBV6-3 and TRBJ2-1, with TRBD2 as a possible D gene (6 bases). V lost 4 bases and J lost 7, with 11 bases in between. CDR1 is MNHEY, CDR2 SVGEGT, per germline. CDR3 length: 13 residues. The CDR3 loop reads CASSLWGVNEQFF. Written as DNA, the CDR3 is TGTGCCAGCAGTTTGTGGGGGGTTAATGAGCAGTTCTTC.

The genes are TRBV18 and TRBJ1-6; D remains unclear. CDR3 size: 16 residues. The V end lost 1 base, the J end lost 9 bases, and 16 bases lay between the germline ends. Germline CDR1 and CDR2: KGHSH and LQKENI. Here the CDR3 DNA reads TGTGCCAGCTCACCACGGGTCGGAGATGGAGGTTCACCCCTCCACTTT. It codes for CASSPRVGDGGSPLHF.

This clonotype was seen a handful of times. The chain is built from TRBV10-3 and TRBJ2-3; D may be TRBD1 (6 bases). Germline V gene data show CDR1 as ENHRY and CDR2 as SYGVKD. Trimming took 7 bases from V and 5 from J, leaving 13 bases between them. The CDR3 consists of 13 residues. The CDR3 DNA sequence: TGTGCCATCACCCGACAGGAAAGAGATACGCAGTATTTT. It encodes CAITRQERDTQYF.

A few counts support this clonotype. V is TRBV27 and J is TRBJ1-2; D is ambiguous. V dropped 2 bases and J dropped 7 bases, with 11 bases sitting between them. CDR1 is MNHEY and CDR2 is SMNVEV in the germline V gene (reference sequence). There are 13 residues in the CDR3. For the CDR3, the DNA is TGTGCCAGCAGTTTAGAGGCCGGTCTTGGCTACACCTTC. The encoded protein is CASSLEAGLGYTF.

This sequence joins TRBV7-9 and TRBJ1-4; D ambiguous. The CDR3 runs to 15 residues. Germline loops: CDR1 SEHNR, CDR2 FQNEAQ (reference sequence). V dropped 4 bases and J dropped 5 bases, with 14 bases sitting between them. CDR3 nucleotide sequence: TGTGCCAGCAGCTCTGGACGGTACCAGAATGAAAAACTGTTTTTT. Translated: CASSSGRYQNEKLFF.

The chain joins TRBV10-3 to TRBJ2-7; D is uncertain. The CDR3 totals 11 residues. Germline values: CDR1 ENHRY, CDR2 SYGVKD. Trimming removed 4 bases from V and 3 bases from J, with 4 bases in between. CDR3 protein: CAISVNYEQYF. The CDR3 nucleotides are TGTGCCATCAGTGTAAACTACGAGCAGTACTTC.